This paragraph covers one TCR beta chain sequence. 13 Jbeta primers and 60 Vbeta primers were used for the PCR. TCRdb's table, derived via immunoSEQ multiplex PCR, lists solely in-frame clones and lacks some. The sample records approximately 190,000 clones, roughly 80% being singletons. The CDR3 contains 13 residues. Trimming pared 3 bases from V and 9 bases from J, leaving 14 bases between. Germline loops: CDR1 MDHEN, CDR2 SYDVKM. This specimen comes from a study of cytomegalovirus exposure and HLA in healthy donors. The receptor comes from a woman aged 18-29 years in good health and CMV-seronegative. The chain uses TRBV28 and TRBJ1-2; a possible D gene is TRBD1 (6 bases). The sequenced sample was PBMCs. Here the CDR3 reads CASSFGQGQSYTF. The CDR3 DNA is TGTGCCAGCAGTTTCGGGCAGGGGCAAAGCTACACCTTC.